Sequencing of this T cell receptor (beta chain) was carried out in a study of OX40 agonist ivuxolimab in advanced cancers. Study details: With ivuxolimab, an agonistic anti-OX40 (CD134) antibody, patients were treated.

CDR1 is SGHRS and CDR2 is YFSETQ in the germline V gene. The germline V and J ends were trimmed by 4 bases and 3 bases, with 4 bases remaining between them. The CDR3 is 11 amino acids. Measured with immunoSEQ multiplex PCR; TCRdb has only the in-frame clones, and not every one. The sample lists 150,000 to 190,000 clones; 94% were seen once. Study-wide results and caveats: Expanded clones were, on average, more numerous in CD8+ T cells than in CD4+. Dosing at 0.1 to 3.0 mg/kg was accompanied by clonal expansion of CD4+ and CD8+ blood T cells by week 6. The work left the antigen specificity of expanded peripheral T cells undetermined.

As concerns this clone: Its specificity is unknown.

The TCR sequence derives from an adult with an advanced solid tumor such as melanoma, head and neck, liver or kidney cancer. The chain couples TRBV5-1 to TRBJ2-5; no reliable D call. This specimen consisted of CD4+ or CD8+ T cells sorted from blood, obtained in a trial of the OX40 agonist ivuxolimab. The CDR3 DNA follows: TGCGCCAGCAGCAATGAAGAGACCCAGTACTTC. Amino acid sequence: CASSNEETQYF. The variable domain in full, completed from reference TRBV5-1 and TRBJ2-5, reads KAGVTQTPRYLIKTRGQQVTLSCSPISGHRSVSWYQQTPGQGLQFLFEYFSETQRNKGNFPGRFSGRQFSNSRSEMNVSTLELGDSALYLCASSNEETQYFGPGTRLLVL.